This TCR beta chain was sequenced for a study of long-term antiretroviral therapy in people with HIV. The CDR3 contains 15 residues. Germline V gene lookup returns CDR1 KGHSY and CDR2 FQNENV. V trimming: 3 bases; J trimming: 3 bases; junction bases outside the gene matches: 6. The authors ran the immunoSEQ assay, v3.0, at survey level. Profiled with immunoSEQ multiplex PCR; TCRdb holds only in-frame clones, not every one. This sample yields roughly 16,000 clones, of which about 90% are seen a single time; about 14% belongs to the top ten. In the case of this clone: Its antigen is unidentified.

Study-wide findings and caveats: Narrower CDR3 length ranges marked HIV repertoires relative to controls.

Cryopreserved PBMC samples of roughly 0.95-11 million cells were used for DNA extraction. The input for sequencing was unsorted PBMCs, taken 2.3 to 2.4 years before starting antiretroviral therapy. The chain combines TRBV16 with TRBJ2-3, with 7 bases fitting TRBD1. The sequence was obtained from a woman aged 25 to 39 with HIV. CDR3: CASSQTGIGTDTQYF. CDR3 DNA: TGTGCCAGCAGCCAGACAGGGATCGGAACAGATACGCAGTATTTT. The full variable domain, rest sourced from reference TRBV16 and TRBJ2-3, is GEEVAQTPKHLVRGEGQKAKLYCAPIKGHSYVFWYQQVLKNEFKFLISFQNENVFDETGMPKERFSAKCLPNSPCSLEIQATKLEDSAVYFCASSQTGIGTDTQYFGPGTRLTVL.